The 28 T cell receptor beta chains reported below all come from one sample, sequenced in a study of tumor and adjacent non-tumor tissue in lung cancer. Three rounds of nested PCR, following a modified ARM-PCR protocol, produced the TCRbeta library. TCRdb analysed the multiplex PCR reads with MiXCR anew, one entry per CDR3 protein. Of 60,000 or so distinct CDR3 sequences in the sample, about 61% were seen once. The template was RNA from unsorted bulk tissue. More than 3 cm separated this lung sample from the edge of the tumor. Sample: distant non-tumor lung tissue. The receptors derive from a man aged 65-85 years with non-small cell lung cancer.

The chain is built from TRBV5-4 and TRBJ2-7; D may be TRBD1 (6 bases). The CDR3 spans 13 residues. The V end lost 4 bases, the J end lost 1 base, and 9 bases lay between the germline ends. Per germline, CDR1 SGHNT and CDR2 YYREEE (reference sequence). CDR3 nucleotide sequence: TGTGCCAGCAGCACCGGGACATCCTACGAGCAGTACTTC. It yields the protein CASSTGTSYEQYF.

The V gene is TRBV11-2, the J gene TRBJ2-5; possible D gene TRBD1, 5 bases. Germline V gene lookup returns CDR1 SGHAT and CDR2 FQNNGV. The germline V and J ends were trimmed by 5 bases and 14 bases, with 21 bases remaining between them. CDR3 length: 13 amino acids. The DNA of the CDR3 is TGTGCCAGCAGCAGAGACAGAAAAGAGACCCGATACTTC. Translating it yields CASSRDRKETRYF.

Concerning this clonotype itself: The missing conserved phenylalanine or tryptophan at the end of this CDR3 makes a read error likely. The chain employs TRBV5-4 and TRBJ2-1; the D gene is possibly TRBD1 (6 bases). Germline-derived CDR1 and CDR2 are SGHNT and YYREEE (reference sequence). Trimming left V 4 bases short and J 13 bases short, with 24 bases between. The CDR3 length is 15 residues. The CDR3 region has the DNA TGTGCCAGCAGCGCGCAGGGGTATATGGGACAACAACAGTTCTTA. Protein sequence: CASSAQGYMGQQQFL.

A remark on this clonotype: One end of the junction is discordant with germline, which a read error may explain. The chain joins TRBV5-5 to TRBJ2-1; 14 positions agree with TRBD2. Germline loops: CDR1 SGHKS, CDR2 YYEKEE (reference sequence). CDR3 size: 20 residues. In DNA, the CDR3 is TGTGCCAGCAGCTTGCATGGACTAGCGGGAGGTCTATGGGGTCTGGATGAACAGTTCTTC. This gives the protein CASSLHGLAGGLWGLDEQFF.

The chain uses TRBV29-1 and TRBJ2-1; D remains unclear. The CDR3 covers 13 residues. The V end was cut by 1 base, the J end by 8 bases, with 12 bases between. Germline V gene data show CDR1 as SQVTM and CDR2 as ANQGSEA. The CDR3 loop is CSVEVIAFYEQFF. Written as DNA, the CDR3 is TGCAGCGTTGAAGTGATTGCCTTTTATGAGCAGTTCTTC.

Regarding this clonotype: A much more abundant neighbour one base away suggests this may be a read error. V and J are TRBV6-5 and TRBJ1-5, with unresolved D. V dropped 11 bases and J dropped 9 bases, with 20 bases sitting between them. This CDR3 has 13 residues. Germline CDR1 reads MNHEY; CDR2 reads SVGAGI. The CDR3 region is CASRVNSDLPQHF. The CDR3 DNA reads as TGTGCCTCTCGTGTTAACAGTGATCTGCCCCAGCATTTT.

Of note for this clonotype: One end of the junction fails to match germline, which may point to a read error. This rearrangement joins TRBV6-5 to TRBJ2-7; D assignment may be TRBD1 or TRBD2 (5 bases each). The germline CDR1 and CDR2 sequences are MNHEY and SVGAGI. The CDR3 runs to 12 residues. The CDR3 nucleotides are TGTGTCAGCAGCCGGGACGGGTACGAGCAGCACTTC. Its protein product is CVSSRDGYEQHF.

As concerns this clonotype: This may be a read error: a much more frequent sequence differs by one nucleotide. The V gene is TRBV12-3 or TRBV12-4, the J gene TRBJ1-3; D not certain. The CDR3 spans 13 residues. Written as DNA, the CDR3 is TGTGCCAGCAGCGCCATCTGGGGAAACACCGTATATTTT. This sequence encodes CASSAIWGNTVYF.

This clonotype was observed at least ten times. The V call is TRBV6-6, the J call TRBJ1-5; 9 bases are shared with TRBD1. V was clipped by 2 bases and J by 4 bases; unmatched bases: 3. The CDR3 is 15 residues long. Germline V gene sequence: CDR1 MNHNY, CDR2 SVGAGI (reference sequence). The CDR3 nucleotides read TGTGCCAGCAGTTACAGGGACAGGGCGAATCAGCCCCAGCATTTT. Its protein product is CASSYRDRANQPQHF.

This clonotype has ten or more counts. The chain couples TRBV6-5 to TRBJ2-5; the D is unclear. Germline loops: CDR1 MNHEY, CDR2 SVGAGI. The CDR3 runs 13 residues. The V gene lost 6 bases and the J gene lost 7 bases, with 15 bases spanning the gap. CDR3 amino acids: CASSYDLRGTQYF. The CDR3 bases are TGTGCCAGCAGCTACGACCTGAGAGGGACCCAGTACTTC.

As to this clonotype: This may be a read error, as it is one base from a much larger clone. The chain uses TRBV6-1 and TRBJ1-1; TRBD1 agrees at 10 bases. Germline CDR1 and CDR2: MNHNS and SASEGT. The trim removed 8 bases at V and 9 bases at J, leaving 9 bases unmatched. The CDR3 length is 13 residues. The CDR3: CASSIDRGHKAFF. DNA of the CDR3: TGTGCCAGCTCGATCGACAGGGGGCACAAAGCTTTCTTT.

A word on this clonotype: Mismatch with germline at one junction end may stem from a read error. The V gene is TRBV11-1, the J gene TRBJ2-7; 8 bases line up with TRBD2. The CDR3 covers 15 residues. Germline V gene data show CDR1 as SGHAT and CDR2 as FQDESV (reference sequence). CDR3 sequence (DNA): TGTGCCAGCAGCTTAGGACTAGCGAGCTTCTACGAGCTGTATTTC. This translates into CASSLGLASFYELYF. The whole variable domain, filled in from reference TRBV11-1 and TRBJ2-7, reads EAEVAQSPRYKITEKSQAVAFWCDPISGHATLYWYRQILGQGPELLVQFQDESVVDDSQLPKDRFSAERLKGVDSTLKIQPAELGDSAMYLCASSLGLASFYELYFGPGTRLTVT.

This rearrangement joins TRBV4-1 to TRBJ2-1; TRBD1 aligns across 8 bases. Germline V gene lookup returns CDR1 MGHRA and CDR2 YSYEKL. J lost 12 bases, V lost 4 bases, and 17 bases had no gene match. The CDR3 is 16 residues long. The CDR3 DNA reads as TGCGCCAGCAGCCCAGGGGGCCTGACCCAAAGCTACGGGCAGTTCTTC. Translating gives CASSPGGLTQSYGQFF.

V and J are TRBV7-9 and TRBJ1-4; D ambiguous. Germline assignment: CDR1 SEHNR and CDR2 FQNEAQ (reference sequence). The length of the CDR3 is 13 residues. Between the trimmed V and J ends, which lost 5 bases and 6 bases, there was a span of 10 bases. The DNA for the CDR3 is TGTGCCAGCAGCCGGGGTGCCTATGAAAAACTGTTTTTT. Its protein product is CASSRGAYEKLFF.

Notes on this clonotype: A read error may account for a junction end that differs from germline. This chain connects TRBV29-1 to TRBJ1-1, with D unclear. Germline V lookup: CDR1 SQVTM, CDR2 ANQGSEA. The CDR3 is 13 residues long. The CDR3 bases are TGCAGCGTTCGGGCAGGACCAAGCACTGGAGCTTTCTTT. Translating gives CSVRAGPSTGAFF.

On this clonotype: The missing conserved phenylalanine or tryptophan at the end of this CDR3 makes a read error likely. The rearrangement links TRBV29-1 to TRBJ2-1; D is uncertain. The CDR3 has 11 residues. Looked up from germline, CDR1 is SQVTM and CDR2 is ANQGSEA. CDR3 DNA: TGCAGCGTCCCCGTGTACAATGGGCAGTTCTTG. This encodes CSVPVYNGQFL.

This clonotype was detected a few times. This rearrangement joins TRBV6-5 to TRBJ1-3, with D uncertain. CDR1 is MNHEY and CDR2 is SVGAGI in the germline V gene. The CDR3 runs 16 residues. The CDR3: CPITRGLPSSGNTIYF. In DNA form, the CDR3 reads TGTCCCATTACCCGTGGACTCCCGTCCTCTGGAAACACCATATATTTT.

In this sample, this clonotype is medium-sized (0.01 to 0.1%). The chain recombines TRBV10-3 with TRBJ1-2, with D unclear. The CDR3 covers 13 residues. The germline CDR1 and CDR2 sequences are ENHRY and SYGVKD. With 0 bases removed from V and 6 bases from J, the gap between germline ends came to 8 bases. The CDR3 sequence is CAISESLAHGYTF. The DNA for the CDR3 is TGTGCCATCAGTGAGTCCCTTGCCCATGGCTACACCTTC.

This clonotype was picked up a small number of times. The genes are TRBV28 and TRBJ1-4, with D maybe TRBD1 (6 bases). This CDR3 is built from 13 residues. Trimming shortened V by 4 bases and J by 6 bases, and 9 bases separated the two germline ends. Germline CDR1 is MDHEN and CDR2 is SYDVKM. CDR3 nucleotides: TGTGCCAGCAGTTCGAACAGGGATGAAAAACTGTTTTTT. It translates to CASSSNRDEKLFF.

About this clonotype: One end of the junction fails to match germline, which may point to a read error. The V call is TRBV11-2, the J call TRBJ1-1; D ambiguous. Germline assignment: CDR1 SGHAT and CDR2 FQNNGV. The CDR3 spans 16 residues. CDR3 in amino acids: CAGSLASRLKNTEAFF. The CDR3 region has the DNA TGTGCCGGCAGCTTAGCCAGCCGGCTGAAGAACACCGAAGCTTTCTTT. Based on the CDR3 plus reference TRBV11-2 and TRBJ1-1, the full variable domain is EAGVAQSPRYKIIEKRQSVAFWCNPISGHATLYWYQQILGQGPKLLIQFQNNGVVDDSQLPKDRFSAERLKGVDSTLKIQPAKLEDSAVYLCAGSLASRLKNTEAFFGQGTRLTVV.

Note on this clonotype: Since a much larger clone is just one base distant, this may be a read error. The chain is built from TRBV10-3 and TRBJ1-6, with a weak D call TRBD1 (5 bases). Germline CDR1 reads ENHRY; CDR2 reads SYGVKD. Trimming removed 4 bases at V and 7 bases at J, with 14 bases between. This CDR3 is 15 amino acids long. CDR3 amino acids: CAISAGLAANSPLHF. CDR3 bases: TGTGCCATCAGTGCGGGACTCGCCGCAAATTCACCCCTCCACTTT.

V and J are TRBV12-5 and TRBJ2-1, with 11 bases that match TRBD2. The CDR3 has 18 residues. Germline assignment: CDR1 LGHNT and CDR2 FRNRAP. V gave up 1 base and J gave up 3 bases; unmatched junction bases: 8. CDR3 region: CASGLAHSGTSGYNEQFF. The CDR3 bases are TGTGCTAGTGGTTTGGCGCACTCCGGGACTAGCGGCTACAATGAGCAGTTCTTC.

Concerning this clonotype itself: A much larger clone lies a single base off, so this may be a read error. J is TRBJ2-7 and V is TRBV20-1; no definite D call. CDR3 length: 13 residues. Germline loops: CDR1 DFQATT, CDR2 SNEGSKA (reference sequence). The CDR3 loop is CSLKNLQSYQQYF. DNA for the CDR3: TGCAGTCTCAAGAATCTACAGTCCTACCAGCAGTACTTC.

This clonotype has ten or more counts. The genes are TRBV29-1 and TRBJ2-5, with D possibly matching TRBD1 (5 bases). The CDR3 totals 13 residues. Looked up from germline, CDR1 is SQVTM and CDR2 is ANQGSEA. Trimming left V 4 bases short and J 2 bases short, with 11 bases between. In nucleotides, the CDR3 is TGCAGCGTTGGGGCAGGGCGACAAGAGACCCAGTACTTC. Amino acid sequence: CSVGAGRQETQYF.

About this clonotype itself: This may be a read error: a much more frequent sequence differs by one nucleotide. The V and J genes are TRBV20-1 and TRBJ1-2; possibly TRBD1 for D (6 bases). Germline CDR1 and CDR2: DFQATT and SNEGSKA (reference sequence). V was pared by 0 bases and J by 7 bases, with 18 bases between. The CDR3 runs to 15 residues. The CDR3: CSARDPAGHVGGYTF. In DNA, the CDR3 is TGCAGTGCTAGAGATCCGGCGGGACATGTTGGTGGCTACACCTTC.

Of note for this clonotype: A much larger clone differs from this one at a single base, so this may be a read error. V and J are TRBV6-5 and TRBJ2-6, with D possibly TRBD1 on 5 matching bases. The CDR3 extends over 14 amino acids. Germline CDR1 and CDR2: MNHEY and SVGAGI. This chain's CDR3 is CASRSSSGANVLNF. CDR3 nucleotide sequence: TGTGCCAGCAGGAGCAGCTCTGGGGCCAACGTCCTGAATTTC.

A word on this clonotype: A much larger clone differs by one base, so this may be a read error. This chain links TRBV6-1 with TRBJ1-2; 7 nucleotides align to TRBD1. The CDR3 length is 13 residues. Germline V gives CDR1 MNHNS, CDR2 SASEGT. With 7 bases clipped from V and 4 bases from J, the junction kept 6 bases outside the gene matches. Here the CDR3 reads CASKGAGAYGYTF. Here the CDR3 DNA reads TGTGCCAGCAAGGGGGCAGGGGCCTATGGCTACACCTTC.

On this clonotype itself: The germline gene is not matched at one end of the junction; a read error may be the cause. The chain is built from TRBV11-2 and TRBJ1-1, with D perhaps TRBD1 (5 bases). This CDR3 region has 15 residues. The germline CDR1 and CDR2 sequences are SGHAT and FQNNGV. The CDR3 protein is CASSFESGGSTEAFF. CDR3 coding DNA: TGTGCCAGTAGCTTTGAATCGGGGGGTTCCACTGAAGCTTTCTTT.